This TCR beta chain was retrieved from a study of cytomegalovirus exposure and HLA in healthy donors. This table comes from immunoSEQ multiplex PCR, and its TCRdb copy is limited to in-frame clones, with some not included. The sample lists tens of thousands of clones, roughly 96% occurring once. The clonotype comes from a man between 18 and 35 years old in good health and CMV-seronegative. Specimen: PBMCs.

The CDR3 is CASSSPGQGFDTF. In nucleotides, the CDR3 is TGTGCCAGCAGCTCTCCGGGACAGGGCTTCGACACCTTC. The chain has TRBV7-2 and TRBJ1-2; the match to TRBD1 covers 9 bases. V lost 4 bases and J lost 12; bases outside the gene matches: 9. This CDR3 spans 13 amino acids. CDR1 is SGHTA, CDR2 FQGNSA, per germline.